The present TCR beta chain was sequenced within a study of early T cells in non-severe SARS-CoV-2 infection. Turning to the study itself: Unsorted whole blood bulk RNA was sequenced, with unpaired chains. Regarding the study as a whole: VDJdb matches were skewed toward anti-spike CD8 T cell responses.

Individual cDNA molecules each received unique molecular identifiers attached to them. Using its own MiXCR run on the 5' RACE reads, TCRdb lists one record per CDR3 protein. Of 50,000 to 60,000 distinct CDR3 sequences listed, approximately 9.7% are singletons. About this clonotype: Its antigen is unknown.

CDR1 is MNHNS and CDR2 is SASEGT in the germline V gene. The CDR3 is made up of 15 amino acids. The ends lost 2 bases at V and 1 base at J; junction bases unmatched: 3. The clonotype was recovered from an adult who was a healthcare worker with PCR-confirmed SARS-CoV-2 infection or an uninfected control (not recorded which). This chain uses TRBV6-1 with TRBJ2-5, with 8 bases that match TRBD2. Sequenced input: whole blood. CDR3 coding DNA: TGTGCCAGCAGTGAAAACACTAGCGGCCAAGAGACCCAGTACTTC. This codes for CASSENTSGQETQYF.